A single sample is the source of the 32 T cell receptor beta chains below, sequenced in a study of T cells in Graves' hyperthyroidism and ophthalmopathy. Regions amplified from RNA transcripts were the TCR beta CDR3 regions. RT-PCR in the first round (using the HTBI primer set) targeted the TCR CDR3. MiXCR, run by TCRdb on the multiplex PCR reads, gives a single entry per CDR3 protein. The table lists under 700,000 distinct CDR3 sequences, 16% of them singletons. The sequencing sample was made of blood. These receptors came from a woman in her late teens or twenties with Graves' hyperthyroidism.

This clonotype was seen many times. The gene calls are TRBV28 and TRBJ2-7; perhaps D is TRBD1 or TRBD2 (6 bases each). This CDR3 has 14 amino acids. V lost 7 bases, J lost 6 bases, and 19 bases lay in between. Germline assignment: CDR1 MDHEN and CDR2 SYDVKM. CDR3 sequence reads: CASTTQSRGREQYF. The CDR3 region has the DNA TGTGCCAGCACCACCCAGTCCCGGGGGCGCGAGCAGTACTTC.

This clonotype was observed at least ten times. The V and J genes are TRBV6-1 and TRBJ2-1; D might be TRBD2 (6 bases). Germline V lookup: CDR1 MNHNS, CDR2 SASEGT. CDR3 size: 14 residues. V lost 9 bases to trimming and J lost 7 bases, with 19 bases between them. CDR3 region: CARKPDLAWNEQFF. In DNA, the CDR3 is TGTGCCAGAAAGCCCGACCTAGCGTGGAATGAGCAGTTCTTC.

The genes are TRBV27 and TRBJ2-7, with D unresolved. CDR3 length: 14 residues. Germline CDR1 and CDR2: MNHEY and SMNVEV (reference sequence). V lost 2 bases, J lost 1 base, and 9 bases lay in between. The CDR3 DNA sequence: TGTGCCAGCAGTTTAGGGGTCAGGTCCTACGAGCAGTACTTC. Amino acid sequence: CASSLGVRSYEQYF.

In its sample, this clonotype was seen many times. V usage is TRBV7-2 and J usage is TRBJ1-6; D perhaps matches TRBD1 (5 bases). The CDR3 extends over 20 amino acids. V was pared by 7 bases and J by 8 bases, with 33 bases between. CDR1 is SGHTA and CDR2 is FQGNSA in the germline V gene. The CDR3 DNA reads as TGTGCCAGCACCACTTCAACCCTTGACGCAAAGGGGTCAGAACATTCACCCCTCCACTTT. Translating it yields CASTTSTLDAKGSEHSPLHF.

This clonotype was seen many times. The chain is built from TRBV20-1 and TRBJ2-5; a possible D gene is TRBD2 (5 bases). CDR3 size: 15 residues. V lost 0 bases and J 5 bases, leaving 16 bases between the germline ends. CDR1 DFQATT and CDR2 SNEGSKA come from the germline V gene (reference sequence). The CDR3 region is CSARDPGSTGETQYF. In nucleotides, the CDR3 is TGCAGTGCTAGAGATCCGGGGAGTACTGGGGAGACCCAGTACTTC.

The sample holds many counts of this clonotype. This sequence joins TRBV6-1 and TRBJ2-1; possible D gene TRBD1, 5 bases. The germline V and J ends were trimmed by 3 bases and 7 bases, with 13 bases remaining between them. This CDR3 region has 14 residues. Per the germline V gene, CDR1 is MNHNS and CDR2 is SASEGT. CDR3 nucleotide sequence: TGTGCCAGCAGTGATGCCCTTAAGGGGAATGAGCAGTTCTTC. It is translated as CASSDALKGNEQFF.

As for this clonotype: A clone one base away is much larger, so this may be a read error. The conserved phenylalanine or tryptophan normally closing the CDR3 is absent here, so this likely arose from a read error. This chain uses TRBV6-1 with TRBJ2-7; D gene unclear. This CDR3 region has 13 residues. CDR1 and CDR2 (germline): MNHNS, SASEGT. The V end lost 4 bases, the J end lost 3 bases, and 10 bases lay between the germline ends. The DNA of the CDR3 is TGTGCCAGCAGTGTCGACCAACTCTACGAGCAGTACCTC. Translation: CASSVDQLYEQYL.

In its sample, this clonotype was seen many times. The rearrangement joins TRBV20-1 to TRBJ1-2; no reliable D call. Germline V gene data show CDR1 as DFQATT and CDR2 as SNEGSKA (reference sequence). This CDR3 is 14 amino acids long. V lost 0 bases and J 2 bases, leaving 10 bases between the germline ends. CDR3 coding DNA: TGCAGTGCTAGAGATCGGAAGGAGAACTATGGCTACACCTTC. Translation gives CSARDRKENYGYTF.

CDR3 nucleotide sequence: TGTGCCAGCAGCGGACCGGGACAGCGAGAGACCCAGTACTTC. Translating gives CASSGPGQRETQYF. The gene calls are TRBV9 and TRBJ2-5, with 7 bases aligning to TRBD1. J lost 4 bases, V lost 3 bases, and 6 bases had no gene match. CDR3 length: 14 residues. CDR1 SGDLS and CDR2 YYNGEE come from the germline V gene. The entire variable domain, with the rest obtained from reference TRBV9 and TRBJ2-5, is as follows: DSGVTQTPKHLITATGQRVTLRCSPRSGDLSVYWYQQSLDQGLQFLIQYYNGEERAKGNILERFSAQQFPDLHSELNLSSLELGDSALYFCASSGPGQRETQYFGPGTRLLVL.

This clonotype has ten or more counts. This rearrangement joins TRBV12-3 or TRBV12-4 to TRBJ2-7; D remains unclear. V lost 5 bases to trimming and J lost 0 bases, with 14 bases between them. The CDR3 totals 15 residues. The CDR3 DNA reads TGTGCCAGCAGTCCGGTCTTAGGAAACTCCTACGAGCAGTACTTC. Protein: CASSPVLGNSYEQYF.

This clonotype has at least ten counts. CDR3 residues: CASSLMGGGTQYF. Here the CDR3 DNA reads TGTGCCAGCAGTTTAATGGGAGGTGGGACCCAGTACTTC. The rearrangement joins TRBV12-3 or TRBV12-4 to TRBJ2-5; a possible D gene is TRBD2 (6 bases). The CDR3 has 13 residues. The V and J ends lost 2 bases and 7 bases respectively, with 11 bases between them.

The V and J genes are TRBV7-2 and TRBJ2-7, with D perhaps given as TRBD1 or TRBD2 (5 bases each). Trimming cost V 1 base and J 7 bases, with 20 bases left between them. The CDR3 has 16 residues. Germline CDR1 reads SGHTA; CDR2 reads FQGNSA. CDR3: CASSLDTQRGLWEQYF. The CDR3 bases are TGTGCCAGCAGCTTAGATACGCAGAGGGGTCTATGGGAGCAGTACTTC.

This sequence joins TRBV27 and TRBJ2-1; TRBD1 is a possible D gene (6 bases). Germline V gene lookup returns CDR1 MNHEY and CDR2 SMNVEV (reference sequence). V shed 2 bases and J shed 6 bases, with 14 bases lying between them. The CDR3 is 15 amino acids. Here the CDR3 reads CASSLGQLGANEQFF. CDR3 DNA sequence: TGTGCCAGCAGTTTAGGACAGCTCGGGGCCAATGAGCAGTTCTTC.

This clonotype was seen ten or more times. The V gene is TRBV12-3 or TRBV12-4, the J gene TRBJ1-4; TRBD1 might be the D (6 bases). The CDR3 length is 14 residues. Trimming removed 3 bases from V and 8 bases from J, with 13 bases in between. The CDR3: CASSFSQGREKLFF. For the CDR3, the DNA is TGTGCCAGCAGTTTTTCCCAGGGGAGGGAAAAACTGTTTTTT.

This clonotype was found a few times. The chain links TRBV20-1 to TRBJ2-7, with 8 bases that match TRBD1. Looked up from germline, CDR1 is DFQATT and CDR2 is SNEGSKA (reference sequence). J lost 2 bases, V lost 2 bases, and 8 bases had no gene match. The CDR3 covers 15 residues. CDR3 loop: CSARREDRETYEQYF. The DNA of the CDR3 is TGCAGTGCTAGAAGGGAGGACAGGGAAACCTACGAGCAGTACTTC.

For this clonotype: A read error may account for a junction end that differs from germline. The rearrangement links TRBV11-2 to TRBJ2-2; possible D gene TRBD2, 5 bases. There are 12 residues in the CDR3. From germline, CDR1 is SGHAT and CDR2 FQNNGV. CDR3 residues: CASSLGSGDLFF. The DNA of the CDR3 is TGTGCCAGCAGCCTCGGGTCCGGGGATCTGTTTTTT.

The rearrangement uses TRBV19 and TRBJ1-1; D uncertain. Germline CDR1 and CDR2: LNHDA and SQIVND (reference sequence). The CDR3 has 13 amino acids. The V end was cut by 3 bases, the J end by 1 base, with 6 bases between. The chain's CDR3 is CASSIRRNTEAFF. In nucleotides, the CDR3 is TGTGCCAGTAGTATCAGGCGGAACACTGAAGCTTTCTTT.

This sequence joins TRBV20-1 and TRBJ2-6, with 9 bases aligning to TRBD1. In germline, CDR1 is DFQATT, CDR2 SNEGSKA (reference sequence). The CDR3 length is 18 residues. The trim removed 1 base at V and 0 bases at J, leaving 7 bases unmatched. This chain's CDR3 is CSARGGTGWASGANVLTF. In nucleotides, the CDR3 is TGCAGTGCTAGAGGCGGGACAGGGTGGGCCTCTGGGGCCAACGTCCTGACTTTC.

The sample holds a few counts of this clonotype. The V call is TRBV7-9, the J call TRBJ1-5; unclear D gene. The CDR3 covers 17 residues. Trimming pared 1 base from V and 0 bases from J, leaving 13 bases between. CDR1 is SEHNR and CDR2 is FQNEAQ in the germline V gene (reference sequence). The CDR3 protein is CASSLGSSPYSNQPQHF. CDR3 sequence (DNA): TGTGCCAGCAGCTTAGGGTCGTCGCCATATAGCAATCAGCCCCAGCATTTT.

Turning to this clonotype: This clone may be a read error of a much larger clone one base away. The chain joins TRBV28 to TRBJ1-4; D unresolved. Trimming took 2 bases from V and 0 from J, leaving 10 bases between them. CDR3 length: 16 residues. The germline gives CDR1 MDHEN, CDR2 SYDVKM. CDR3 bases: TGTGCCAGCAGTTTAGTTTGGTTGACAACTAATGAAAAACTGTTTTTT. Its protein product is CASSLVWLTTNEKLFF.

This clonotype has just a few counts. V is TRBV5-5 and J is TRBJ1-4, with a weak D call TRBD1 (5 bases). In germline, CDR1 is SGHKS, CDR2 YYEKEE (reference sequence). The length of the CDR3 is 15 residues. Trimming removed 0 bases from V and 7 bases from J, with 13 bases in between. The CDR3 nucleotides are TGTGCCAGCAGCTTGGAGGGGTCCCGGGCTGAAAAACTGTTTTTT. Translation gives CASSLEGSRAEKLFF.

Many counts were recorded for this clonotype. The J gene is TRBJ1-1, the V gene TRBV7-9; D remains ambiguous. The CDR3 has 13 amino acids. V lost 4 bases, J lost 10 bases, and 16 bases lay in between. Germline V gene lookup returns CDR1 SEHNR and CDR2 FQNEAQ (reference sequence). This CDR3 is CASSSLLGGVAFF. The CDR3 bases are TGTGCCAGCAGCTCCCTACTGGGCGGAGTAGCTTTCTTT.

This clonotype was seen at least ten times. The rearrangement joins TRBV7-9 to TRBJ2-7; 8 bases line up with TRBD2. Germline CDR1 reads SEHNR; CDR2 reads FQNEAQ (reference sequence). The V segment lost 5 bases and the J segment 4 bases; nucleotides outside the gene matches: 7. The length of the CDR3 is 14 residues. As DNA, the CDR3 is TGTGCCAGCAGCCCCGGAATAGCGGGGTACGAGCAGTACTTC. Its translation is CASSPGIAGYEQYF.

This clonotype has a count of ten or more. The chain uses TRBV12-3 or TRBV12-4 and TRBJ1-2; D gene uncertain. The CDR3 consists of 13 residues. V lost 3 bases and J lost 1, with 6 bases in between. As DNA, the CDR3 is TGTGCCAGCAGTTTTGGGATTAACTATGGCTACACCTTC. This codes for CASSFGINYGYTF.

The chain employs TRBV27 and TRBJ1-5, with a tentative D call TRBD1 (6 bases). Germline V gene sequence: CDR1 MNHEY, CDR2 SMNVEV (reference sequence). Trimming took off 3 bases at V and 7 bases at J, with 13 bases between the two ends. The CDR3 has 14 amino acids. CDR3 coding DNA: TGTGCCAGCAGTTTGGAACAGGGTGGGCAGCCCCAGCATTTT. This encodes CASSLEQGGQPQHF.

This clonotype appeared many times. The rearrangement uses TRBV5-5 and TRBJ1-6; TRBD1 might be the D (6 bases). The CDR3 has 15 residues. V lost 0 bases to trimming and J lost 10 bases, with 14 bases between them. Looked up from germline, CDR1 is SGHKS and CDR2 is YYEKEE (reference sequence). CDR3 protein: CASSLEGHSTSPLHF. CDR3 nucleotides: TGTGCCAGCAGCTTGGAGGGACACTCGACATCACCCCTCCACTTT.

This clonotype has at least ten counts. The chain uses TRBV12-3 or TRBV12-4 and TRBJ2-1, with D hard to call. The V end was cut by 6 bases, the J end by 8 bases, with 11 bases between. The CDR3 runs to 12 residues. The CDR3 here is CASRPIRDEQFF. CDR3 nucleotides: TGTGCCAGCAGACCTATTAGAGATGAGCAGTTCTTC.

In DNA form, the CDR3 reads TGCGCCAGCAGCTATCAGACAGGGAACACTGAAGCTTTCTTT. The encoded protein is CASSYQTGNTEAFF. V is TRBV5-1 and J is TRBJ1-1, with TRBD1 as a possible D gene (6 bases). This CDR3 spans 14 amino acids. The ends were cut back, 3 bases at V and 1 base at J, with 10 bases in the middle. Per the germline V gene, CDR1 is SGHRS and CDR2 is YFSETQ.

J is TRBJ1-2 and V is TRBV18, with 7 nucleotides matching TRBD1. The V gene's germline CDR1 is KGHSH and CDR2 LQKENI. V dropped 5 bases and J dropped 8; count of bases not matched to a gene: 5. This CDR3 region has 12 residues. The CDR3, as DNA: TGTGCCAGCTCAAAAGACAGGGCAGGCTACACCTTC. This codes for CASSKDRAGYTF.

J is TRBJ1-1 and V is TRBV4-2; D is undetermined. The CDR3 extends over 15 amino acids. Germline V gene lookup returns CDR1 LGHNA and CDR2 YNFKEQ. The V end was cut by 1 base, the J end by 6 bases, with 15 bases between. The CDR3 DNA sequence: TGTGCCAGCAGCCAAGGGGCGGGTATCGGGCCTGAAGCTTTCTTT. It encodes CASSQGAGIGPEAFF.

This clonotype was observed many times. V usage is TRBV5-1 and J usage is TRBJ2-3, with D unclear. The CDR3 totals 14 residues. V gave up 0 bases and J gave up 4 bases, with 9 bases separating them. Germline loops: CDR1 SGHRS, CDR2 YFSETQ. The chain's CDR3 is CASSLAPAADTQYF. Written as DNA, the CDR3 is TGCGCCAGCAGCTTGGCACCTGCGGCAGATACGCAGTATTTT.

This clonotype was counted at least ten times. The chain employs TRBV13 and TRBJ1-5; no firm D call. CDR1 and CDR2 (germline): PRHDT, FYEKMQ (reference sequence). V lost 2 bases, J lost 2 bases, and 10 bases lay in between. This CDR3 has 15 residues. The CDR3 here is CASSLSRFGNQPQHF. CDR3 nucleotides: TGTGCCAGCAGCTTATCCCGTTTCGGCAATCAGCCCCAGCATTTT.